This TCR beta chain appears in the sequencing data of a study of post-analysis software for immune sequencing data. Study details: Clinical courses comprised relapsing-remitting, secondary progressive and progressive-relapsing multiple sclerosis. Study-level points and caveats: Compared with controls, patients showed significantly lower normalized Chao1 diversity. Controls had lower frequencies than patients of about 5 TRBV segments, which included TRBV5-6, TRBV5-1 and TRBV20-1.

The germline CDR1 and CDR2 sequences are SNHLY and FYNNEI. The germline V and J ends were trimmed by 7 bases and 1 base, with 11 bases remaining between them. This CDR3 contains 14 residues. Carried by the TCR beta cDNA libraries were unique molecular identifiers. TCRdb ran MiXCR on the PCR reads and lists one entry per CDR3 protein. The sample lists approximately 630,000 distinct CDR3 sequences; 55% to 60% were seen once. This clonotype was seen only once. Its antigen is unidentified. The TCR originated in a girl aged 2 to 9 with multiple sclerosis. Sequencing used blood. This chain joins TRBV2 and TRBJ1-5; D is uncertain. The CDR3 spells CASTIDGSNQPQHF. The CDR3 DNA reads TGTGCCAGCACCATAGACGGAAGCAATCAGCCCCAGCATTTT.